This T cell receptor (beta chain) is drawn from a study of cytomegalovirus exposure and HLA in healthy donors. For the study at large: Samples from HLA-typed donors yielded approximately 80 million unique TCRs in an early data release. Study-level results: In a later analysis, a genetic analysis reported fewer productive-TCR N-insertions in an Asian-associated ancestry cluster than the cohort average. For cytomegalovirus status, the classifier reportedly gave diagnoses with high specificity and sensitivity.

Remarks on this clone: As yet, its antigen is unknown.

The PCR used 60 Vbeta and 13 Jbeta primers. Sequenced by immunoSEQ multiplex PCR; TCRdb stores in-frame clones only, minus some. This sample has over 130,000 clones; 66% occur once, and the top ten carry 6.5%. V lost 6 bases to trimming and J lost 8 bases; unmatched junction nucleotides: 13. Per the germline V gene, CDR1 is SNHLY and CDR2 is FYNNEI. CDR3 length: 16 amino acids. This chain connects TRBV2 to TRBJ1-2; 12 bases agree with TRBD1. This TCR came from a woman aged 55-69 years in good health and CMV-seronegative. Sequencing was performed on PBMCs. The CDR3 protein is CASSLGDRGRGEGYTF. As DNA, the CDR3 is TGTGCCAGCAGCTTGGGGGACAGGGGGCGCGGCGAGGGCTACACCTTC.